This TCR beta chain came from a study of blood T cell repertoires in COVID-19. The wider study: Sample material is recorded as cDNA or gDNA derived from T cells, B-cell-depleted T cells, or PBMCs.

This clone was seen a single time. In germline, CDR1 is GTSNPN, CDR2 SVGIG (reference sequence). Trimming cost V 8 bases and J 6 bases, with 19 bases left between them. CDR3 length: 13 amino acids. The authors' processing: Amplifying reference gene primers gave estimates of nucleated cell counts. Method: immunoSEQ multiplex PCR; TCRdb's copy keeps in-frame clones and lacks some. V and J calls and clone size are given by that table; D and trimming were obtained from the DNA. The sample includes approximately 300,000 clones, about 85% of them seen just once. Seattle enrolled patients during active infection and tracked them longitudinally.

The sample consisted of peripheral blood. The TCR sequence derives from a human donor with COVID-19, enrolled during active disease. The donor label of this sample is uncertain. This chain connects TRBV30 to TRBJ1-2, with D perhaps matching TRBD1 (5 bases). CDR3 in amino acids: CATVHVGQDGYTF. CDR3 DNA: TGTGCCACCGTTCATGTGGGGCAGGATGGCTACACCTTC.